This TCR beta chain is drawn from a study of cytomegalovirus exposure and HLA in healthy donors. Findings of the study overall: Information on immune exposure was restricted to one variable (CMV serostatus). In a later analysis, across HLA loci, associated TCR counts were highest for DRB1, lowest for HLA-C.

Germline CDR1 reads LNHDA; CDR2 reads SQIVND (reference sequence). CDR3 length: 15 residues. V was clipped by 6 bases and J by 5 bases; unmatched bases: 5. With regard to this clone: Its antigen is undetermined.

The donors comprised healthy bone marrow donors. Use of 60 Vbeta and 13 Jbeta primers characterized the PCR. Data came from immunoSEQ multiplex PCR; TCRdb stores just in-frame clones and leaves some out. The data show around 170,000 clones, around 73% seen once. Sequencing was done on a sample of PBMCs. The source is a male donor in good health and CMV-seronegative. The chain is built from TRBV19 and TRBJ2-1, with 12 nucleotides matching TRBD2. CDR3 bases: TGTGCCAGTAGCCTGCTAGCGGGGGGGCACAATGAGCAGTTCTTC. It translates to CASSLLAGGHNEQFF. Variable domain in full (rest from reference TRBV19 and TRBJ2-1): DGGITQSPKYLFRKEGQNVTLSCEQNLNHDAMYWYRQDPGQGLRLIYYSQIVNDFQKGDIAEGYSVSREKKESFPLTVTSAQKNPTAFYLCASSLLAGGHNEQFFGPGTRLTVL.